The present TCR beta chain was sequenced within a study of beta chain features in type 1 diabetes. Notes on the study in general: Patients with Type 1 diabetes showed moderately but significantly shorter TCRB CDR3s in all four CD4+ subsets.

This clone has a count of ten or more. As yet, its antigen is unknown. Germline CDR1 and CDR2: MNHEY and SMNVEV (reference sequence). V lost 3 bases and J lost 6; bases outside the gene matches: 7. The CDR3 totals 16 residues. Investigators reverse transcribed all isolated RNA, so they sequenced expressed TCRB transcripts. The method was immunoSEQ multiplex PCR; TCRdb's version includes in-frame clones alone and lacks a portion of them. Of nearly 350,000 clones in the sample, around 8.5% are singletons; the top ten hold about 1%. This receptor was obtained from a man aged 30 to 45 with type 1 diabetes. Sequencing was done on a sample of central memory CD4+ T cells from blood. The V and J genes are TRBV27 and TRBJ2-3, with 12 bases aligning to TRBD2. The CDR3 DNA is TGTGCCAGCAGTTTTCCTAGCGGGGGGGCCGGGGATACGCAGTATTTT. It yields the protein CASSFPSGGAGDTQYF.